The 31 T cell receptor beta chains reported below all come from one sample, sequenced in a study of PD-L1 blockade in urothelial cancer. The table came from immunoSEQ multiplex PCR; TCRdb's copy has only in-frame clones and leaves some out. The repertoire holds tens of thousands of clones, with around 84% as singletons. The starting material was PBMCs, obtained around atezolizumab (anti-PD-L1) treatment. These receptors were taken from a man between 65 and 79 years old with urothelial cancer.

This chain joins TRBV28 and TRBJ2-1; possibly TRBD2 for D (5 bases). Trimming cost V 7 bases and J 3 bases, with 10 bases left between them. Germline CDR1 and CDR2: MDHEN and SYDVKM. This CDR3 contains 13 residues. CDR3 loop: CASTSGLYNEQFF. The CDR3 DNA sequence: TGTGCCAGCACAAGCGGCCTCTACAATGAGCAGTTCTTC.

V is TRBV9 and J is TRBJ2-3; the D is unclear. Trimming removed 3 bases at V and 2 bases at J, with 7 bases between. The germline gives CDR1 SGDLS, CDR2 YYNGEE. The length of the CDR3 is 13 residues. CDR3: CASSGSYTDTQYF. The CDR3 DNA follows: TGTGCCAGCAGCGGAAGCTACACAGATACGCAGTATTTT.

This chain links TRBV5-6 with TRBJ2-1, with D perhaps TRBD2 (5 bases). Between the trimmed V and J ends, which lost 4 bases and 9 bases, there was a span of 17 bases. The germline gives CDR1 SGHDT, CDR2 YYEEEE. The CDR3 is 14 residues long. In DNA, the CDR3 is TGTGCCAGCAGCCGGGATATAGGTCAAGGTGAGCAGTTCTTC. Its translation: CASSRDIGQGEQFF.

The chain links TRBV5-4 to TRBJ2-7, with TRBD1 as a possible D gene (6 bases). The CDR3 loop spans 13 amino acids. Germline CDR1 SGHNT, CDR2 YYREEE (reference sequence). V was clipped by 4 bases and J by 3 bases, with 11 bases between them. The CDR3 DNA is TGTGCCAGCAGCCGGGACACCATCTACGAGCAGTACTTC. Encoded protein: CASSRDTIYEQYF.

The CDR3 nucleotides read TGTGCCAGCAGTTTAGGGTCGGCGGGTTACTCATCCGGATGGGCTTTCTTT. Residues: CASSLGSAGYSSGWAFF. The chain joins TRBV28 to TRBJ1-1; D not resolved. Germline V gene sequence: CDR1 MDHEN, CDR2 SYDVKM. V gave up 2 bases and J gave up 11 bases, with 27 bases separating them. The CDR3 sequence is 17 residues long.

This clone was recorded only once. The chain couples TRBV2 to TRBJ2-3; 8 nucleotides align to TRBD2. Germline CDR1 reads SNHLY; CDR2 reads FYNNEI. This CDR3 comprises 15 residues. V lost 10 bases to trimming and J lost 5 bases; unmatched junction nucleotides: 14. The CDR3 reads CATPASGSLGDTQYF. The CDR3 DNA sequence: TGTGCCACACCTGCCAGCGGGAGTTTAGGAGATACGCAGTATTTT.

The chain has TRBV6-5 and TRBJ1-1; D gene uncertain. The CDR3 length is 14 residues. Germline V gene data show CDR1 as MNHEY and CDR2 as SVGAGI. Trimming cost V 3 bases and J 7 bases, with 15 bases left between them. The CDR3: CASSYQITGNEAFF. CDR3 sequence (DNA): TGTGCCAGCAGTTATCAAATTACGGGAAATGAAGCTTTCTTT.

The rearrangement uses TRBV19 and TRBJ1-2; 8 positions agree with TRBD1. The germline V gene has CDR1 LNHDA and CDR2 SQIVND (reference sequence). Trimming took 6 bases from V and 8 from J; bases not matched to a gene: 11. This CDR3 spans 14 amino acids. The CDR3 DNA follows: TGTGCCAGTAGGGATCAGACAGGGGCGGCGGGCTACACCTTC. Translation: CASRDQTGAAGYTF.

The gene calls are TRBV4-2 and TRBJ2-1, with 11 bases lining up with TRBD2. Germline values: CDR1 LGHNA, CDR2 YNFKEQ. The V gene end was trimmed by 1 base and the J gene end by 10 bases; junction bases not matched to a gene: 12. The CDR3 contains 17 residues. In nucleotides, the CDR3 is TGTGCCAGCAGCCAAGCCTTGTTAGCGGGAGGGCCCCAGGAGCAGTTCTTC. This codes for CASSQALLAGGPQEQFF.

CDR3 loop: CASSNKRGQYNEQFF. In nucleotides, the CDR3 is TGTGCCAGCAGCAATAAGCGGGGCCAATACAATGAGCAGTTCTTC. The J gene is TRBJ2-1, the V gene TRBV5-4; 7 nucleotides align to TRBD2. V shed 4 bases, J shed 4 bases, and the junction held 8 bases outside the gene matches. The CDR3 contains 15 residues. From germline, CDR1 is SGHNT and CDR2 YYREEE (reference sequence).

The chain carries TRBV5-1 and TRBJ2-1; 12 bases match TRBD2. The CDR3 consists of 16 residues. Germline V CDR1 and CDR2: SGHRS, YFSETQ. Germline trimming cut 0 bases from V and 7 bases from J; bases unmatched to any gene: 5. CDR3 DNA: TGCGCCAGCAGCTTGGGTCCTAGCGGGAGGGGTAATGAGCAGTTCTTC. Translating it yields CASSLGPSGRGNEQFF.

The chain combines TRBV29-1 with TRBJ2-5; a possible D gene is TRBD1 (5 bases). The CDR3 length is 13 residues. Trimming took off 4 bases at V and 4 bases at J, with 13 bases between the two ends. Germline lookup yields CDR1 SQVTM and CDR2 ANQGSEA. The CDR3 here is CSVAATGGETQYF. For the CDR3, the DNA is TGCAGCGTTGCGGCCACAGGTGGAGAGACCCAGTACTTC.

The chain joins TRBV27 to TRBJ2-1; TRBD2 matches 8 bases. Germline-derived CDR1 and CDR2 are MNHEY and SMNVEV (reference sequence). Unmatched junction bases numbered 8, after V lost 4 bases and J lost 6 bases. The CDR3 loop spans 15 amino acids. Here the CDR3 reads CASSYLPGTSNEQFF. As DNA, the CDR3 is TGTGCCAGCAGTTACCTTCCCGGGACTAGCAATGAGCAGTTCTTC.

This chain uses TRBV7-8 with TRBJ2-5; D is ambiguous. In germline, CDR1 is SGHVS, CDR2 FQNEAQ. CDR3 length: 12 residues. Deletions cut 3 bases from V and 3 bases from J, with 5 bases between. CDR3 sequence (DNA): TGTGCCAGCAGCTTGCCTAAAGAGACCCAGTACTTC. Amino acid sequence: CASSLPKETQYF.

V is TRBV9 and J is TRBJ2-3; D unresolved. Germline V gene sequence: CDR1 SGDLS, CDR2 YYNGEE. CDR3 length: 13 residues. V was clipped by 0 bases and J by 2 bases, with 4 bases between them. Written as DNA, the CDR3 is TGTGCCAGCAGCGTAGGGCACACAGATACGCAGTATTTT. Translated, it gives CASSVGHTDTQYF.

The chain is built from TRBV27 and TRBJ1-1; D unclear. Looked up from germline, CDR1 is MNHEY and CDR2 is SMNVEV (reference sequence). Trimming pared 3 bases from V and 2 bases from J, leaving 16 bases between. The CDR3 runs to 16 residues. In DNA form, the CDR3 reads TGTGCCAGCAGTTTGTCTATTGGGCGCCCCAACACTGAAGCTTTCTTT. Translated, it gives CASSLSIGRPNTEAFF.

V usage is TRBV5-8 and J usage is TRBJ1-4, with D possibly TRBD1 on 5 matching bases. CDR1 is SGHTS and CDR2 is YDEGEE in the germline V gene. V shed 2 bases and J shed 4 bases, with 12 bases lying between them. CDR3 length: 15 amino acids. CDR3 in amino acids: CASSFPGHGNEKLFF. In nucleotides, the CDR3 is TGTGCCAGCAGCTTCCCCGGACACGGTAATGAAAAACTGTTTTTT.

The chain couples TRBV5-4 to TRBJ2-1, with 9 bases lining up with TRBD2. The CDR3 contains 15 residues. Germline V gives CDR1 SGHNT, CDR2 YYREEE (reference sequence). The V gene end was trimmed by 4 bases and the J gene end by 0 bases; junction bases not matched to a gene: 2. The DNA of the CDR3 is TGTGCCAGCAGCAAGGGACTAGCCTCCTACAATGAGCAGTTCTTC. Its translation is CASSKGLASYNEQFF.

CDR3 sequence (DNA): TGTGCCAGCAGTTTCGGGACAGGCTACGAGCAGTACTTC. Translation: CASSFGTGYEQYF. The V call is TRBV27, the J call TRBJ2-7; 8 positions match TRBD1. Germline V gene data show CDR1 as MNHEY and CDR2 as SMNVEV (reference sequence). V lost 3 bases and J lost 3; bases outside the gene matches: 1. This CDR3 is 13 amino acids long.

This clone was seen only a few times. CDR3 protein: CASSPIVSGTEAFF. CDR3 DNA sequence: TGTGCCAGCTCACCAATAGTAAGTGGCACTGAAGCTTTCTTT. This rearrangement joins TRBV18 to TRBJ1-1; D remains unclear. CDR1 and CDR2 (germline): KGHSH, LQKENI. V was cut by 2 bases and J by 4 bases, with 11 bases left in between. The CDR3 sequence is 14 residues long.

This sequence joins TRBV6-4 and TRBJ2-1, with D possibly TRBD2 on 5 matching bases. There are 15 residues in the CDR3. V lost 2 bases and J 6 bases, leaving 14 bases between the germline ends. CDR1 and CDR2 from the germline V gene are MRHNA and SNTAGT. The DNA for the CDR3 is TGTGCCAGCAGTGACGGGGTGGCGGGTGTCAATGAGCAGTTCTTC. Its protein product is CASSDGVAGVNEQFF.

This clone showed up just a few times. The J gene is TRBJ2-4, the V gene TRBV28, with TRBD1 matching 8 bases. V shed 6 bases, J shed 8 bases, and the junction held 6 bases outside the gene matches. CDR3 length: 13 residues. Germline-derived CDR1 and CDR2 are MDHEN and SYDVKM. CDR3 loop: CASRETGVDIQYF. CDR3 nucleotides: TGTGCCAGCAGAGAGACAGGGGTAGACATTCAGTACTTC.

The gene calls are TRBV5-1 and TRBJ2-1; 8 bases align to TRBD2. Trimming removed 3 bases from V and 7 bases from J; junction bases left unmatched: 9. The CDR3 has 15 residues. Germline CDR1 and CDR2: SGHRS and YFSETQ. In DNA form, the CDR3 reads TGCGCCAGCAGCTCCGGGGGGGGGCGGGAGAATGAGCAGTTCTTC. Its translation is CASSSGGGRENEQFF. Full variable domain (remainder filled in from reference TRBV5-1 and TRBJ2-1): KAGVTQTPRYLIKTRGQQVTLSCSPISGHRSVSWYQQTPGQGLQFLFEYFSETQRNKGNFPGRFSGRQFSNSRSEMNVSTLELGDSALYLCASSSGGGRENEQFFGPGTRLTVL.

The CDR3 nucleotides are TGTGCCAGCAGCTTAGTTCCCCGCCAAGAGACCCAGTACTTC. This gives the protein CASSLVPRQETQYF. The J gene is TRBJ2-5, the V gene TRBV7-7; no clear D gene. V was shortened by 1 base and J by 1 base, with 7 bases between the two germline ends. The CDR3 covers 14 residues. Germline CDR1 is SSHAT and CDR2 is FNYEAQ (reference sequence). The entire variable domain, with the rest obtained from reference TRBV7-7 and TRBJ2-5, is as follows: GAGVSQSPRYKVTKRGQDVTLRCDPISSHATLYWYQQALGQGPEFLTYFNYEAQPDKSGLPSDRFSAERPEGSISTLTIQRTEQRDSAMYRCASSLVPRQETQYFGPGTRLLVL.

The V and J genes are TRBV6-1 and TRBJ2-4; 9 positions match TRBD1. The CDR3 has 16 residues. Germline-derived CDR1 and CDR2 are MNHNS and SASEGT. V gave up 4 bases and J gave up 2 bases; unmatched junction bases: 6. Written as DNA, the CDR3 is TGTGCCAGCAGTGGGGAACAGGGGGCGACCAAAAACATTCAGTACTTC. Its translation: CASSGEQGATKNIQYF.

The chain recombines TRBV28 with TRBJ1-2, with TRBD1 matching over 8 bases. J lost 6 bases, V lost 5 bases, and 11 bases had no gene match. The germline gives CDR1 MDHEN, CDR2 SYDVKM. The CDR3 spans 15 residues. CDR3 protein: CASSPTDRGGNGYTF. As DNA, the CDR3 is TGTGCCAGCAGTCCGACTGACAGGGGAGGCAATGGCTACACCTTC.

This chain links TRBV4-1 with TRBJ2-5; no reliable D call. Germline loops: CDR1 MGHRA, CDR2 YSYEKL. This CDR3 comprises 15 residues. V was trimmed by 4 bases and J by 3 bases, leaving 15 bases between them. In nucleotides, the CDR3 is TGCGCCAGCAGCCCTGTTTTGGGTGGAGAAGAGACCCAGTACTTC. It codes for CASSPVLGGEETQYF.

The chain recombines TRBV19 with TRBJ2-5; 7 bases align to TRBD1. V shed 0 bases and J 4 bases; nucleotides not matched to a gene: 5. There are 15 residues in the CDR3. Germline V gives CDR1 LNHDA, CDR2 SQIVND (reference sequence). CDR3 in DNA: TGTGCCAGTAGTATAGATAAGGGGGCCGGAGAGACCCAGTACTTC. Protein: CASSIDKGAGETQYF.

The CDR3 spells CASSWRAGGNTEAFF. CDR3 sequence (DNA): TGCGCCAGCAGCTGGAGGGCGGGAGGTAACACTGAAGCTTTCTTT. The chain recombines TRBV5-1 with TRBJ1-1; D is ambiguous. V was clipped by 3 bases and J by 2 bases, with 14 bases between them. CDR1 is SGHRS and CDR2 is YFSETQ in the germline V gene. The CDR3 runs to 15 residues.

The gene calls are TRBV28 and TRBJ1-5, with D possibly TRBD1 on 5 matching bases. Germline values: CDR1 MDHEN, CDR2 SYDVKM. Trimming stripped 1 base from V and 7 bases from J, with 11 bases between. CDR3 length: 14 residues. This chain's CDR3 is CASSLFRVDQPQHF. The CDR3 DNA reads as TGTGCCAGCAGTTTATTCAGGGTAGACCAGCCCCAGCATTTT.

This clone has just one count. This rearrangement joins TRBV2 to TRBJ2-1, with 10 bases aligning to TRBD2. Germline V gene data show CDR1 as SNHLY and CDR2 as FYNNEI. The V gene end was trimmed by 7 bases and the J gene end by 4 bases; junction bases not matched to a gene: 10. This CDR3 spans 16 amino acids. The CDR3 sequence is CASNNPLAGIYNEQFF. The CDR3 coding sequence is TGTGCCAGCAACAATCCACTAGCGGGGATATACAATGAGCAGTTCTTC.